A single sample is the source of the 25 T cell receptor beta chains below, sequenced in a study of cytomegalovirus exposure and HLA in healthy donors. Clones were sequenced by immunoSEQ multiplex PCR, and TCRdb holds only the in-frame ones, with some missing. The sample contains about 360,000 clones, roughly 85% of which appear only once. The material sequenced was PBMCs. Receptors were obtained from a woman aged 18-29 years in good health and CMV-seronegative.

This sequence joins TRBV5-4 and TRBJ1-1, with D tentatively TRBD1 (6 bases). V dropped 1 base and J dropped 5 bases, with 18 bases sitting between them. The CDR3 is 16 residues long. Per germline, CDR1 SGHNT and CDR2 YYREEE (reference sequence). This CDR3 reads CASSLLGGGAETEAFF. In DNA, the CDR3 is TGTGCCAGCAGCTTGTTAGGCGGGGGCGCTGAGACTGAAGCTTTCTTT. Filled out from reference TRBV5-4 and TRBJ1-1, the complete variable domain reads ETGVTQSPTHLIKTRGQQVTLRCSSQSGHNTVSWYQQALGQGPQFIFQYYREEENGRGNFPPRFSGLQFPNYSSELNVNALELDDSALYLCASSLLGGGAETEAFFGQGTRLTVV.

This chain joins TRBV27 and TRBJ2-7, with 7 nucleotides matching TRBD2. Germline CDR1 and CDR2: MNHEY and SMNVEV (reference sequence). Trimming at V came to 6 bases and at J to 3 bases, leaving 14 bases not matched to a gene. CDR3 size: 16 residues. The CDR3 sequence: CASSRNYGTMRYEQYF. CDR3 sequence (DNA): TGTGCCAGCAGCCGAAACTACGGGACTATGCGCTACGAGCAGTACTTC.

V is TRBV7-8 and J is TRBJ2-7; TRBD2 aligns across 8 bases. CDR3 length: 17 residues. Trimming took 3 bases from V and 2 from J; bases not matched to a gene: 12. From germline, CDR1 is SGHVS and CDR2 FQNEAQ. CDR3 region: CASSLGTTSGTAYEQYF. CDR3 sequence (DNA): TGTGCCAGCAGCTTGGGCACAACTAGCGGTACTGCCTACGAGCAGTACTTC.

The rearrangement links TRBV4-1 to TRBJ2-7; 11 nucleotides agree with TRBD2. CDR3 length: 19 residues. Looked up from germline, CDR1 is MGHRA and CDR2 is YSYEKL. V was pared by 1 base and J by 1 base, with 12 bases of the junction left unmatched. The CDR3 sequence is CASSQVGALAGAFSYEQYF. CDR3 DNA: TGCGCCAGCAGCCAAGTCGGGGCACTAGCGGGGGCCTTTTCCTACGAGCAGTACTTC.

The V gene is TRBV6-5, the J gene TRBJ1-1; weak D call: TRBD1 (6 bases). Germline-derived CDR1 and CDR2 are MNHEY and SVGAGI. Trimming stripped 6 bases from V and 1 base from J, with 12 bases between. The length of the CDR3 is 14 residues. CDR3: CASRLVTGNTEAFF. The CDR3 bases are TGTGCCAGCAGATTAGTGACAGGGAACACTGAAGCTTTCTTT.

The gene calls are TRBV11-2 and TRBJ2-1; perhaps TRBD1 as D (6 bases). The germline V gene encodes CDR1 SGHAT and CDR2 FQNNGV. V was cut by 1 base and J by 6 bases, with 25 bases left in between. This CDR3 region has 19 residues. The CDR3 DNA reads TGTGCCAGCAGCTTAGTTATTCGGCAGGGGACACGACCCCTCAATGAGCAGTTCTTC. Its translation is CASSLVIRQGTRPLNEQFF.

The J gene is TRBJ2-7, the V gene TRBV7-9; D might be TRBD2 (6 bases). From germline, CDR1 is SEHNR and CDR2 FQNEAQ (reference sequence). The CDR3 has 13 residues. Trimming removed 6 bases from V and 4 bases from J, with 13 bases in between. This chain's CDR3 is CASRLEGPYEQYF. CDR3 sequence (DNA): TGTGCCAGCAGGCTGGAGGGCCCTTACGAGCAGTACTTC.

The rearrangement links TRBV9 to TRBJ2-2, with 13 bases aligning to TRBD2. V dropped 3 bases and J dropped 7; count of bases not matched to a gene: 9. Germline CDR1 reads SGDLS; CDR2 reads YYNGEE. The CDR3 sequence is 17 residues long. The CDR3 reads CASSAGLAGALGGELFF. For the CDR3, the DNA is TGTGCCAGCAGCGCCGGACTAGCGGGGGCCCTGGGCGGGGAGCTGTTTTTT.

This chain connects TRBV27 to TRBJ2-2; TRBD2 might be the D (7 bases). V lost 5 bases and J 7 bases, leaving 11 bases between the germline ends. CDR1 and CDR2 (germline): MNHEY, SMNVEV (reference sequence). The CDR3 covers 13 residues. CDR3 sequence reads: CASSRGGVGELFF. Here the CDR3 DNA reads TGTGCCAGCAGTAGGGGGGGTGTCGGGGAGCTGTTTTTT.

The V call is TRBV19, the J call TRBJ2-6; the match to TRBD1 covers 9 bases. Germline lookup yields CDR1 LNHDA and CDR2 SQIVND (reference sequence). Trimming at V came to 7 bases and at J to 0 bases, leaving 10 bases not matched to a gene. This CDR3 has 18 residues. In nucleotides, the CDR3 is TGTGCCAGTACCCTACAGGGGGCGTTGAGCTCTGGGGCCAACGTCCTGACTTTC. This codes for CASTLQGALSSGANVLTF.

This rearrangement joins TRBV5-1 to TRBJ2-7; 7 positions match TRBD2. With V trimmed by 3 bases and J by 2 bases, 5 bases remained unmatched. Per the germline V gene, CDR1 is SGHRS and CDR2 is YFSETQ. There are 14 residues in the CDR3. The CDR3 reads CASSSGDYPYEQYF. The CDR3 coding sequence is TGCGCCAGCAGCTCGGGGGACTACCCCTACGAGCAGTACTTC. The complete variable domain, with remaining parts taken from reference TRBV5-1 and TRBJ2-7, reads KAGVTQTPRYLIKTRGQQVTLSCSPISGHRSVSWYQQTPGQGLQFLFEYFSETQRNKGNFPGRFSGRQFSNSRSEMNVSTLELGDSALYLCASSSGDYPYEQYFGPGTRLTVT.

The rearrangement links TRBV7-9 to TRBJ1-1, with 7 positions matching TRBD1. The germline gives CDR1 SEHNR, CDR2 FQNEAQ (reference sequence). The CDR3 consists of 14 residues. Trimming removed 4 bases from V and 0 bases from J; junction bases left unmatched: 2. CDR3 sequence (DNA): TGTGCCAGCAGCTGGGACAGTGTGAACACTGAAGCTTTCTTT. As protein: CASSWDSVNTEAFF.

This chain uses TRBV6-4 with TRBJ2-3; 10 bases are a match to TRBD1. CDR3 length equals 14 residues. Germline CDR1 is MRHNA and CDR2 is SNTAGT. V shed 2 bases, J shed 4 bases, and the junction held 0 bases outside the gene matches. The CDR3 region is CASSDGTGADTQYF. CDR3 DNA sequence: TGTGCCAGCAGTGACGGGACAGGGGCAGATACGCAGTATTTT.

This clone was picked up a small number of times. The rearrangement uses TRBV4-1 and TRBJ1-6; possibly TRBD1 for D (5 bases). Trimming took off 5 bases at V and 6 bases at J, with 17 bases between the two ends. The CDR3 covers 16 residues. Germline V gives CDR1 MGHRA, CDR2 YSYEKL. In DNA form, the CDR3 reads TGCGCCAGCAGCTCCCAGGGTGAGTGGGCTAATTCACCCCTCCACTTT. Its protein is CASSSQGEWANSPLHF.

This chain connects TRBV19 to TRBJ2-7, with 10 bases aligning to TRBD1. V gave up 5 bases and J gave up 2 bases; unmatched junction bases: 6. The CDR3 sequence is 15 residues long. CDR1 is LNHDA, CDR2 SQIVND, per germline (reference sequence). Here the CDR3 reads CASSVGQGTTYEQYF. The CDR3 DNA is TGTGCCAGTAGTGTGGGACAGGGGACAACCTACGAGCAGTACTTC. Based on the CDR3 plus reference TRBV19 and TRBJ2-7, the full variable domain is DGGITQSPKYLFRKEGQNVTLSCEQNLNHDAMYWYRQDPGQGLRLIYYSQIVNDFQKGDIAEGYSVSREKKESFPLTVTSAQKNPTAFYLCASSVGQGTTYEQYFGPGTRLTVT.

The V call is TRBV2, the J call TRBJ1-2, with 8 bases lining up with TRBD1. In germline, CDR1 is SNHLY, CDR2 FYNNEI. This CDR3 spans 16 amino acids. The trim removed 5 bases at V and 6 bases at J, leaving 14 bases unmatched. CDR3 amino acids: CASSYTSSGGADGYTF. In DNA form, the CDR3 reads TGTGCCAGCAGTTACACCTCGTCAGGGGGCGCGGATGGCTACACCTTC.

The genes are TRBV2 and TRBJ2-7, with D perhaps TRBD1 (6 bases). The CDR3 totals 16 residues. CDR1 SNHLY and CDR2 FYNNEI come from the germline V gene. V was cut by 3 bases and J by 3 bases, with 18 bases left in between. The CDR3, as DNA: TGTGCCAGCAGTGACCCCGGGACAAGGTTCGGCTACGAGCAGTACTTC. This translates into CASSDPGTRFGYEQYF.

The chain is built from TRBV10-1 and TRBJ2-1; 8 positions agree with TRBD2. V lost 0 bases, J lost 8 bases, and 9 bases stayed unmatched. The CDR3 consists of 16 residues. Germline V gene data show CDR1 as WNHNN and CDR2 as SYGVQD (reference sequence). CDR3 DNA sequence: TGCGCCAGCAGTGAGTCGGCGGCGGGGGGACTTGATGAGCAGTTCTTC. It specifies CASSESAAGGLDEQFF.

The chain joins TRBV4-2 to TRBJ2-4; tentative D call: TRBD2 (5 bases). Trimming left V 4 bases short and J 5 bases short, with 12 bases between. Germline lookup yields CDR1 LGHNA and CDR2 YNFKEQ. This CDR3 has 14 amino acids. CDR3 loop: CASSRGYSENIQYF. In nucleotides, the CDR3 is TGTGCCAGCAGCCGCGGGTATTCGGAAAACATTCAGTACTTC.

This clone was detected a few times. The V call is TRBV4-1, the J call TRBJ1-1; D uncertain. In germline, CDR1 is MGHRA, CDR2 YSYEKL. The CDR3 loop spans 12 amino acids. Trimming removed 11 bases from V and 4 bases from J, with 14 bases in between. In DNA form, the CDR3 reads TGCGCCTCCTCGCCGGGTGTCACTGAAGCTTTCTTT. This translates into CASSPGVTEAFF.

The rearrangement joins TRBV6-5 to TRBJ1-2; 7 bases are shared with TRBD1. V lost 5 bases and J lost 8; bases outside the gene matches: 11. The germline CDR1 and CDR2 sequences are MNHEY and SVGAGI. CDR3 length: 14 residues. The CDR3 is CASSLLRQGWGYTF. The CDR3 bases are TGTGCCAGCAGTCTGCTCCGACAGGGATGGGGCTACACCTTC.

The gene calls are TRBV7-2 and TRBJ2-1; 8 bases are shared with TRBD1. Germline assignment: CDR1 SGHTA and CDR2 FQGNSA. V shed 1 base, J shed 5 bases, and the junction held 4 bases outside the gene matches. CDR3 length: 15 residues. The DNA for the CDR3 is TGTGCCAGCAGCTTAGTAGCAGGGGGCAACAATGAGCAGTTCTTC. This gives the protein CASSLVAGGNNEQFF.

The chain joins TRBV7-3 to TRBJ2-2; 8 bases agree with TRBD2. The ends lost 4 bases at V and 0 bases at J; junction bases unmatched: 4. This CDR3 is 16 amino acids long. Germline V lookup: CDR1 SGHTA, CDR2 FQGTGA. In nucleotides, the CDR3 is TGTGCCAGCAGCTCGACTAGCGCCTCGAACACCGGGGAGCTGTTTTTT. Its protein product is CASSSTSASNTGELFF.

This chain connects TRBV29-1 to TRBJ1-2; TRBD1 aligns across 9 bases. The CDR3 covers 13 residues. V dropped 7 bases and J dropped 6; count of bases not matched to a gene: 9. Germline lookup yields CDR1 SQVTM and CDR2 ANQGSEA. CDR3 sequence (DNA): TGCAGCGATAACCGGGACAGGGATAATGGCTACACCTTC. Translating it yields CSDNRDRDNGYTF.

The chain has TRBV25-1 and TRBJ2-2; maybe TRBD1 (6 bases). The CDR3 covers 15 residues. The germline V gene encodes CDR1 MGHDK and CDR2 SYGVNS. V was trimmed by 0 bases and J by 5 bases, leaving 10 bases between them. CDR3 residues: CASSEYDRLTGELFF. The CDR3 DNA follows: TGTGCCAGCAGTGAATATGACAGGTTGACCGGGGAGCTGTTTTTT.